This section outlines one T cell receptor beta chain sequence together with its context. Its specificity is not known. These data are taken from a study of monozygotic twins with inflammatory bowel disease. Starting material for each TCR library was roughly 3,500 ng of total RNA. TCRdb re-called the 5' RACE reads and gives one entry per CDR3 protein, without DNA. There are 150,000 to 200,000 distinct CDR3 sequences in the sample, with roughly 3% held by the top ten. Study results and limitations: IBD patients shared fewer clonotypes with others than healthy twins, especially with disease activity. Those with IBD had lower TCRbeta diversity (inverse Simpson) than their healthy co-twins did.

The specimen sequenced was blood. The source is a human donor with ulcerative colitis or Crohn's disease, or a healthy co-twin of an affected twin (not recorded which).

The CDR3 here is CASMEGSGTVKQFF. This chain uses TRBV2 with TRBJ2-1; the D call of TRBD1 rests on TCRdb alone, since no DNA is present to check it. The CDR3 has 14 residues. The V gene's germline CDR1 is SNHLY and CDR2 FYNNEI. The full variable domain, rest sourced from reference TRBV2 and TRBJ2-1, is EPEVTQTPSHQVTQMGQEVILRCVPISNHLYFYWYRQILGQKVEFLVSFYNNEISEKSEIFDDQFSVERPDGSNFTLKIRSTKLEDSAMYFCASMEGSGTVKQFFGPGTRLTVL.